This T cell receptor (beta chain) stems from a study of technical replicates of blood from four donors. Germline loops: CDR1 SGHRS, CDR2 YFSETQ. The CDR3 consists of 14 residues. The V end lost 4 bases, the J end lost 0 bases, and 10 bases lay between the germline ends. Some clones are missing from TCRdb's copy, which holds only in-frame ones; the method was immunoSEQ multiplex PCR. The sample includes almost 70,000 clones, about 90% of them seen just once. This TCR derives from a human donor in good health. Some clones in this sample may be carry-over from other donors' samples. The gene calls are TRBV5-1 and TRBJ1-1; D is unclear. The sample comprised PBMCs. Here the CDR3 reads CASSPSTVNTEAFF. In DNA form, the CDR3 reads TGCGCCAGCAGCCCATCGACTGTGAACACTGAAGCTTTCTTT.